This T cell receptor beta chain was identified during a study of cytomegalovirus exposure and HLA in healthy donors. PCR employed 60 Vbeta and 13 Jbeta primers. Sequencing was performed with immunoSEQ multiplex PCR; in TCRdb, only in-frame clones are kept and a portion is missing. This sample has tens of thousands of clones, with roughly 74% found just once. Study observations and caveats: A missense DCLRE1C variant was associated with V- and J-gene trimming of TCR beta chains in a later analysis, and an independent cohort replicated the association. Segments of the TCR beta V type were, in most cases, productive about 87% or about 30% of the time in an earlier analysis.

In the case of this clone: The antigen remains unidentified.

The V gene end was trimmed by 3 bases and the J gene end by 4 bases; junction bases not matched to a gene: 17. The germline V gene has CDR1 SGHRS and CDR2 YFSETQ. The CDR3 totals 18 residues. The specimen was PBMCs. This clonotype was sampled from a female donor in good health and CMV-seronegative. This chain uses TRBV5-1 with TRBJ1-2, with 8 bases lining up with TRBD1. The CDR3 reads CASSSGPTGAATFYGYTF. CDR3 DNA sequence: TGCGCCAGCAGCTCGGGCCCGACAGGGGCCGCCACCTTCTATGGCTACACCTTC.